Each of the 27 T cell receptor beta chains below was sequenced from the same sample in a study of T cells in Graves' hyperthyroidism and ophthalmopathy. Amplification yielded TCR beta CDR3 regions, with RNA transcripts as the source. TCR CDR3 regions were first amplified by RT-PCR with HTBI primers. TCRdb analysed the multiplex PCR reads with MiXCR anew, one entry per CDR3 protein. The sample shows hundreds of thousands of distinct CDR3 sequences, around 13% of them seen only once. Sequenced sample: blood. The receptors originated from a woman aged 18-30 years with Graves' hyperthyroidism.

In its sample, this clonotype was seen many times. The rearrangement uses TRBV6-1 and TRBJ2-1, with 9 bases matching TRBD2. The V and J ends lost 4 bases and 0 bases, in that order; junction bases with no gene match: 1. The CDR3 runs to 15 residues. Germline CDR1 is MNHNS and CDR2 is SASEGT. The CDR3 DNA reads TGTGCCAGCAGTGCTAGCGGGGCCTCCTACAATGAGCAGTTCTTC. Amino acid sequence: CASSASGASYNEQFF.

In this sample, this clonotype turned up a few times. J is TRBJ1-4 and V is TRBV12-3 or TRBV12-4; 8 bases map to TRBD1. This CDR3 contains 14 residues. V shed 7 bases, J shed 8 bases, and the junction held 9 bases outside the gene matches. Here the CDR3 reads CASTFQGAHEKLFF. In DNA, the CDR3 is TGTGCCAGCACCTTTCAGGGGGCGCACGAAAAACTGTTTTTT.

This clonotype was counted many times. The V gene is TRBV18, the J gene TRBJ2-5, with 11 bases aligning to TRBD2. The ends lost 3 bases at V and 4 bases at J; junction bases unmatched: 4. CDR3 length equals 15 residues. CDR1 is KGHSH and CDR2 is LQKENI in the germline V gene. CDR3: CASSPELAGVETQYF. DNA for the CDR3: TGTGCCAGCTCACCGGAACTAGCGGGAGTAGAGACCCAGTACTTC.

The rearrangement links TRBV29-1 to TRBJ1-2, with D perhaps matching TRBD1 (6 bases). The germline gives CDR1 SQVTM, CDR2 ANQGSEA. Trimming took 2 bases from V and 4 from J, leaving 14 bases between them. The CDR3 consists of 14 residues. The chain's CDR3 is CSVEMGGRSYGYTF. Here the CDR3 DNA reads TGCAGCGTTGAAATGGGGGGCAGGAGCTATGGCTACACCTTC.

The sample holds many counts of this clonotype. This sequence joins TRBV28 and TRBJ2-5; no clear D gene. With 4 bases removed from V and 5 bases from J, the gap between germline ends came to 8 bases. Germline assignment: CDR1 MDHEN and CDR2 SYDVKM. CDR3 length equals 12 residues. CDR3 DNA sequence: TGTGCCAGCAGTTCCTCGTATGAGACCCAGTACTTC. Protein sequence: CASSSSYETQYF.

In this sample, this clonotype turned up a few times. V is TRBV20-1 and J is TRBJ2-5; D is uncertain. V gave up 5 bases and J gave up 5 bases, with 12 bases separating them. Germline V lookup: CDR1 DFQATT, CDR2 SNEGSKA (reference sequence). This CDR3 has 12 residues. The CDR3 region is CSARHFGETQYF. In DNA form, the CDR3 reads TGCAGTGCTCGACATTTTGGGGAGACCCAGTACTTC.

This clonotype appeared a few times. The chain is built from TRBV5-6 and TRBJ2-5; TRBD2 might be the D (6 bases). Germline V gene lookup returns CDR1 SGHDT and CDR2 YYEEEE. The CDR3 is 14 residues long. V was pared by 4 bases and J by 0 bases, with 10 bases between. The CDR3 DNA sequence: TGTGCCAGCAGCGGGGCGGGAAACCAAGAGACCCAGTACTTC. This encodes CASSGAGNQETQYF.

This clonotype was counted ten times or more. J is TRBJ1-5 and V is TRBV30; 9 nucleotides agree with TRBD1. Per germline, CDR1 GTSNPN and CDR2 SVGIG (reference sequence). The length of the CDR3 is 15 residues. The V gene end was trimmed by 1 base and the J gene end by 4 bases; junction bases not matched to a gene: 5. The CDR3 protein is CAWSAGQGRNQPQHF. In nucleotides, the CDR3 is TGTGCCTGGAGTGCGGGACAGGGTAGGAATCAGCCCCAGCATTTT.

CDR3 sequence: CASSKRQGAVEQFF. CDR3 sequence (DNA): TGTGCCAGTAGTAAACGGCAGGGAGCTGTTGAGCAGTTCTTC. The J gene is TRBJ2-1, the V gene TRBV19; D may correspond to TRBD1 or TRBD2 (5 bases each). V lost 4 bases, J lost 9 bases, and 16 bases lay in between. This CDR3 is 14 amino acids long. Germline lookup yields CDR1 LNHDA and CDR2 SQIVND (reference sequence). The variable domain in full, with the rest retrieved from reference TRBV19 and TRBJ2-1, is DGGITQSPKYLFRKEGQNVTLSCEQNLNHDAMYWYRQDPGQGLRLIYYSQIVNDFQKGDIAEGYSVSREKKESFPLTVTSAQKNPTAFYLCASSKRQGAVEQFFGPGTRLTVL.

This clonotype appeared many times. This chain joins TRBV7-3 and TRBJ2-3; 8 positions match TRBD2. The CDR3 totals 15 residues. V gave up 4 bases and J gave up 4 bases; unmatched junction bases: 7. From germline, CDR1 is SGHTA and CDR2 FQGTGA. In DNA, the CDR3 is TGTGCCAGCAGCTATAGCGGGATTCTTGCAGATACGCAGTATTTT. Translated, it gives CASSYSGILADTQYF.

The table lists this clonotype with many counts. CDR3 protein: CASSLPLHRGRTDTQYF. CDR3 in DNA: TGTGCCAGCAGCTTACCGCTTCACAGGGGGCGCACAGATACGCAGTATTTT. The gene calls are TRBV7-9 and TRBJ2-3; 9 nucleotides align to TRBD1. The CDR3 consists of 17 residues. CDR1 is SEHNR and CDR2 is FQNEAQ in the germline V gene (reference sequence). Losses at the gene ends were 2 bases for V and 1 base for J; bases not matched to a gene: 7.

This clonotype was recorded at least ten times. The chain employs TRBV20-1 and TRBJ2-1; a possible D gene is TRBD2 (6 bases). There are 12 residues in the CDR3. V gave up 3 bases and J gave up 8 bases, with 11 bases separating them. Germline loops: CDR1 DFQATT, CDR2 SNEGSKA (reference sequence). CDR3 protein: CSARSGADEQFF. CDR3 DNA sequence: TGCAGTGCTAGGTCGGGAGCGGATGAGCAGTTCTTC.

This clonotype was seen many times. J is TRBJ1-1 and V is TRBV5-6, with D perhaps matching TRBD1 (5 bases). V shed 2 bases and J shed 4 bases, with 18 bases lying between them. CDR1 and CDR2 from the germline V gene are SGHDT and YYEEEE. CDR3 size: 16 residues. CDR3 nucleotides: TGTGCCAGCAGCTTCAGCACAGGCTATATGAGCACTGAAGCTTTCTTT. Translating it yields CASSFSTGYMSTEAFF.

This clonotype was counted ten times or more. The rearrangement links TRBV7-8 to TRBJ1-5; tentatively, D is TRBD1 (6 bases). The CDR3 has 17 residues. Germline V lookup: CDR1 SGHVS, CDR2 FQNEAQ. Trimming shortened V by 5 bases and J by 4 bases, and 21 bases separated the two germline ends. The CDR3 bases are TGTGCCAGCAGCCCCGGGGGGGGCCGGTTATGGAATCAGCCCCAGCATTTT. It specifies CASSPGGGRLWNQPQHF. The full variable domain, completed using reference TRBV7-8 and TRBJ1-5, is GAGVSQSPRYKVAKRGQDVALRCDPISGHVSLFWYQQALGQGPEFLTYFQNEAQLDKSGLPSDRFFAERPEGSVSTLKIQRTQQEDSAVYLCASSPGGGRLWNQPQHFGDGTRLSIL.

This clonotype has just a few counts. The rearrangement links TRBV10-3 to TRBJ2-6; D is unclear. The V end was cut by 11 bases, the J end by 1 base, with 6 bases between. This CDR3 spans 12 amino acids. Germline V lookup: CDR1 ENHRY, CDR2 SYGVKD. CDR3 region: CAAGSGANVLTF. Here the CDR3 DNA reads TGTGCCGCCGGGTCTGGGGCCAACGTCCTGACTTTC.

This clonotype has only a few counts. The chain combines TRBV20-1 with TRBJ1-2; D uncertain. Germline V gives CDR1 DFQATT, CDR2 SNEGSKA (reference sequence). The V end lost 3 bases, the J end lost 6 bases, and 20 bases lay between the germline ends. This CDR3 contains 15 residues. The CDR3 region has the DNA TGCAGTGCTAGCCGCCTTAAGGGAGGAGCACATGGCTACACCTTC. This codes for CSASRLKGGAHGYTF.

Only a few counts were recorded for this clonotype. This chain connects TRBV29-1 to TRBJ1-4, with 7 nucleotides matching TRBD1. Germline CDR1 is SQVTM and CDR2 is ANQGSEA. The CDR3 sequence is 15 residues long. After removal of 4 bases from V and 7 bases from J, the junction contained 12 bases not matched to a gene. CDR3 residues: CSVGSGRQGPEKLFF. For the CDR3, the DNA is TGCAGCGTTGGCAGTGGGAGACAGGGTCCTGAAAAACTGTTTTTT.

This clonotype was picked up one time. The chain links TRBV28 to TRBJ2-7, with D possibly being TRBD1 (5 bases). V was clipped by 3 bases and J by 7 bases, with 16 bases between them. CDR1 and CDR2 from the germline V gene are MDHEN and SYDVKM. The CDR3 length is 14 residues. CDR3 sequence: CASSFGPRRGEQYF. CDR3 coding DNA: TGTGCCAGCAGTTTCGGGCCGCGAAGGGGTGAGCAGTACTTC.

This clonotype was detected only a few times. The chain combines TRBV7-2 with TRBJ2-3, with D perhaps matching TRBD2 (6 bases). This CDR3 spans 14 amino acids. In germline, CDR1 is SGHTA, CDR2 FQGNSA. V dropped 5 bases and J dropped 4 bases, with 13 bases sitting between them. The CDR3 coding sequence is TGTGCCAGCAGCACCATGCGGGGTGCAGATACGCAGTATTTT. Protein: CASSTMRGADTQYF.

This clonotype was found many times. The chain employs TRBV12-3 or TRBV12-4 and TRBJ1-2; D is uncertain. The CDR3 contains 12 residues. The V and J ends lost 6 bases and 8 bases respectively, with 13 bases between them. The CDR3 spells CASSSWVGGYTF. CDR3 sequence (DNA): TGTGCCAGCAGCTCCTGGGTGGGGGGCTACACCTTC.

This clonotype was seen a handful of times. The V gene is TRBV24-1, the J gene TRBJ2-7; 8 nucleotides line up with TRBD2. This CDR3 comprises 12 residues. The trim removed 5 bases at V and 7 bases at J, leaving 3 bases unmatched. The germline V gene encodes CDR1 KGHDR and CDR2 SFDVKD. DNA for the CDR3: TGTGCCACCAGTGTCGGGGGGGAGGAGCAGTACTTC. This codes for CATSVGGEEQYF.

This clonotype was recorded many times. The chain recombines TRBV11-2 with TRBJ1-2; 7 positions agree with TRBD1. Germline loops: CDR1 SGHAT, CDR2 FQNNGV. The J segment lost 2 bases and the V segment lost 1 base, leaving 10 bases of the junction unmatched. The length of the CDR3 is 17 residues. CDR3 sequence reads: CASSLASWDRLNYGYTF. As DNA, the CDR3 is TGTGCCAGCAGCTTAGCGTCCTGGGACAGATTAAACTATGGCTACACCTTC.

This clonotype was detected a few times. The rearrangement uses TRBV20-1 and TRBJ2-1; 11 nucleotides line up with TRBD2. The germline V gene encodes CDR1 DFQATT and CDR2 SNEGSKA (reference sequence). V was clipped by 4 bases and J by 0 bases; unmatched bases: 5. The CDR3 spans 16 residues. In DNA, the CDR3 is TGCAGTGCTATAGCTAGCGGGAGGAGCTCCTACAATGAGCAGTTCTTC. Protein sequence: CSAIASGRSSYNEQFF.

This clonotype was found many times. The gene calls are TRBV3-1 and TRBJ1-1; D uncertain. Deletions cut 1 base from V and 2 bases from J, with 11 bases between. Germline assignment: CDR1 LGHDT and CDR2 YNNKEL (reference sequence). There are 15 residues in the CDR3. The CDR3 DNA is TGTGCCAGCAGCCAAGGGTTGGGCGTTAACACTGAAGCTTTCTTT. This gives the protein CASSQGLGVNTEAFF. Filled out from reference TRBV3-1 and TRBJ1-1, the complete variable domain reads DTAVSQTPKYLVTQMGNDKSIKCEQNLGHDTMYWYKQDSKKFLKIMFSYNNKELIINETVPNRFSPKSPDKAHLNLHINSLELGDSAVYFCASSQGLGVNTEAFFGQGTRLTVV.

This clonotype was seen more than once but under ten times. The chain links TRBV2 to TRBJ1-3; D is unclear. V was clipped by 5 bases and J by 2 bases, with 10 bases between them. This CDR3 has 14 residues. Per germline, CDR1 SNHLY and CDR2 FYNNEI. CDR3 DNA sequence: TGTGCCAGCAGTACAGAAGTTACTGGAAACACCATATATTTT. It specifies CASSTEVTGNTIYF.

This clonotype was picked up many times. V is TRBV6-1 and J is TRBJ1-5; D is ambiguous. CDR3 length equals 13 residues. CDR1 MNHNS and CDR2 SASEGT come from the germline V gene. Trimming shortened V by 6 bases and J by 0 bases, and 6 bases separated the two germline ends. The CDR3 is CASSQLSNQPQHF. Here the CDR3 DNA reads TGTGCCAGCAGCCAGCTTAGCAATCAGCCCCAGCATTTT.

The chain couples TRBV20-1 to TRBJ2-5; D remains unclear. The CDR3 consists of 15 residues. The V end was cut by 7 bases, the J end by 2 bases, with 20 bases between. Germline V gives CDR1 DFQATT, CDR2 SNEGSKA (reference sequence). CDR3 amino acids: CSGTDVSPGQETQYF. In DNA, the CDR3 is TGCAGTGGTACAGATGTCAGTCCCGGGCAAGAGACCCAGTACTTC.